The subject of this entry is one TCR beta chain. Its antigen remains unknown. CDR1 LNHNV and CDR2 YYDKDF come from the germline V gene (reference sequence). Trimming cost V 1 base and J 3 bases, with 9 bases left between them. The CDR3 covers 15 residues. Once obtained from cultured CD4+ T cells, the DNA was sequenced using the Oncomine TCR Beta short-read assay. From the PCR reads, TCRdb called clonotypes with MiXCR, one entry per CDR3 protein. The sample includes about 21,000 distinct CDR3 sequences, over 50% seen only once; the top ten take about 10%. Specified treatment: roughly nine-day PBMC culture with coronavirus spike peptide pools or control peptides (ViraFEST assay). The data belong to a study of vaccination and CD4 T cells after COVID-19.

The chain joins TRBV15 to TRBJ1-4, with D unresolved. The receptor was derived from a human donor who had recovered from COVID-19. The sample consisted of CD4+ T cells from blood, cultured in vitro. CDR3 bases: TGTGCCACCAGCAGAGTTTCCCATCCTAATGAAAAACTGTTTTTT. Translated: CATSRVSHPNEKLFF.